Reported below is one T cell receptor beta chain. The V gene lost 4 bases and the J gene lost 1 base, with 16 bases spanning the gap. Germline V gene data show CDR1 as ENHRY and CDR2 as SYGVKD. The CDR3 is 16 residues long. This sample is part of a study of T-cell reconstitution after alpha-beta-depleted transplantation in children. A library of TCRbeta sequences, prepared with unique molecular identifiers, was generated. TCRdb fed the PCR reads into MiXCR, producing one record per CDR3 protein. The data show about 98,000 distinct CDR3 sequences, about 8% seen once. The J gene is TRBJ1-1, the V gene TRBV10-3; no definite D call. The source is a boy aged 2 to 9 with acute lymphoblastic leukemia, due to receive a stem cell transplant. Here the sequenced sample was PBMCs, taken before TCRalphabeta/CD19-depleted stem cell transplant. DNA for the CDR3: TGTGCCATCAGTGGTGGGGAGGGCACGGGGAACACTGAAGCTTTCTTT. This codes for CAISGGEGTGNTEAFF.